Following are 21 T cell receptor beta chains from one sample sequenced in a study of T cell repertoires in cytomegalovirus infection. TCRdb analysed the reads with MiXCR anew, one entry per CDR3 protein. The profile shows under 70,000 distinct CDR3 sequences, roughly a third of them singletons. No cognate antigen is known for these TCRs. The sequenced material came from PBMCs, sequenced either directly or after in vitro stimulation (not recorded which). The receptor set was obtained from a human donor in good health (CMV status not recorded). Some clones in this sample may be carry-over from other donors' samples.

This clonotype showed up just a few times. CDR3 nucleotide sequence: TGTGCCAGCAGTTCCTCGGTACAGGGAGTCATGAACACTGAAGCTTTCTTT. Its translation is CASSSSVQGVMNTEAFF. The chain combines TRBV27 with TRBJ1-1, with D perhaps TRBD1 (6 bases). The germline CDR1 and CDR2 sequences are MNHEY and SMNVEV (reference sequence). The CDR3 runs to 17 residues. V was cut by 4 bases and J by 0 bases, with 18 bases left in between.

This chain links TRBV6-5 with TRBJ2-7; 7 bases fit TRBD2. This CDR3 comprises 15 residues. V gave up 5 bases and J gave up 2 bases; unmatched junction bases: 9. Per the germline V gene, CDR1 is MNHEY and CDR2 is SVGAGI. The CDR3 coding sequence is TGTGCCAGCAGTCGCAGGGAGGGAGGCACCTACGAGCAGTACTTC. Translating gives CASSRREGGTYEQYF.

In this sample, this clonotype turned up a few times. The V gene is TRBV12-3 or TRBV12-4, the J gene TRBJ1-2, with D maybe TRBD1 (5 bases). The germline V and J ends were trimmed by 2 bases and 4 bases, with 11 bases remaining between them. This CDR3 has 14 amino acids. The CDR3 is CASSLWGGPYGYTF. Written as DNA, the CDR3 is TGTGCCAGCAGTTTATGGGGGGGACCCTATGGCTACACCTTC.

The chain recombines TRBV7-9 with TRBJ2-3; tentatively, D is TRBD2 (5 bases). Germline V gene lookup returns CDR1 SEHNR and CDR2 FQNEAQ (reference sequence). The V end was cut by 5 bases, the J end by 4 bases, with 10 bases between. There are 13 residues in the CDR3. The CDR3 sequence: CASSPDFPDTQYF. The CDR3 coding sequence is TGTGCCAGCAGCCCGGACTTTCCAGATACGCAGTATTTT. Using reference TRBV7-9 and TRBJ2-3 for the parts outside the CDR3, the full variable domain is DTGVSQNPRHKITKRGQNVTFRCDPISEHNRLYWYRQTLGQGPEFLTYFQNEAQLEKSRLLSDRFSAERPKGSFSTLEIQRTEQGDSAMYLCASSPDFPDTQYFGPGTRLTVL.

The CDR3 spells CSASRTATNEKLFF. The CDR3 nucleotides are TGCAGTGCCAGCCGGACAGCAACTAATGAAAAACTGTTTTTT. The chain recombines TRBV20-1 with TRBJ1-4; D may be TRBD1 (6 bases). V lost 6 bases, J lost 0 bases, and 11 bases lay in between. CDR1 is DFQATT, CDR2 SNEGSKA, per germline (reference sequence). This CDR3 region has 14 residues.

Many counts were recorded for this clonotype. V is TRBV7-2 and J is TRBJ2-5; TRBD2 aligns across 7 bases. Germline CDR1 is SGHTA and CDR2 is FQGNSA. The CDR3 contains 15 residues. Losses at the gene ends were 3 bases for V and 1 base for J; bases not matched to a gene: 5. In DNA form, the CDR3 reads TGTGCCAGCAGCTTCGGGTCTAGCGGCCAAGAGACCCAGTACTTC. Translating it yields CASSFGSSGQETQYF.

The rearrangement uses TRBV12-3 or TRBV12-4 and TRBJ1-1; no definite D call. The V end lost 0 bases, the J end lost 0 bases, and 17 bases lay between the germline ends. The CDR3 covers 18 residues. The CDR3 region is CASSLASWGSKMNTEAFF. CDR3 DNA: TGTGCCAGCAGTTTAGCCTCCTGGGGATCAAAAATGAACACTGAAGCTTTCTTT.

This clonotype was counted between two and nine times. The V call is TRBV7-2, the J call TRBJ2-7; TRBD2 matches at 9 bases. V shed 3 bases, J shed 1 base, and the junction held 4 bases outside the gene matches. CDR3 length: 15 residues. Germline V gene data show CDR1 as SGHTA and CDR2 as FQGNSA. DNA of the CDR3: TGTGCCAGCAGCTTCTCTAGCGGGAATTCCTACGAGCAGTACTTC. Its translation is CASSFSSGNSYEQYF.

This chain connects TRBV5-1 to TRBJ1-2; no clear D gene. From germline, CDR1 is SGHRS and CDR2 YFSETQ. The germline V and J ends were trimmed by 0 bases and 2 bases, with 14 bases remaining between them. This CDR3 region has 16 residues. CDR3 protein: CASSLAVPQTNYGYTF. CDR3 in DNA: TGCGCCAGCAGCTTGGCCGTTCCGCAAACGAACTATGGCTACACCTTC.

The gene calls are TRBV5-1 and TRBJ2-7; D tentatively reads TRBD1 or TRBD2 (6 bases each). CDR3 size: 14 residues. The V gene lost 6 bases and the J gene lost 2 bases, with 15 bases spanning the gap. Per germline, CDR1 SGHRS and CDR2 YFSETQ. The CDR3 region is CASTPGEAAYEQYF. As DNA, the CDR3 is TGCGCCAGCACCCCAGGGGAGGCCGCCTACGAGCAGTACTTC.

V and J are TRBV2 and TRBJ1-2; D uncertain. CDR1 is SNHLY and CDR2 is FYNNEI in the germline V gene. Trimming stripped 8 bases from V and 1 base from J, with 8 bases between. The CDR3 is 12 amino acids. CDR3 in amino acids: CASPGDNYGYTF. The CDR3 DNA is TGTGCCAGCCCGGGAGATAACTATGGCTACACCTTC.

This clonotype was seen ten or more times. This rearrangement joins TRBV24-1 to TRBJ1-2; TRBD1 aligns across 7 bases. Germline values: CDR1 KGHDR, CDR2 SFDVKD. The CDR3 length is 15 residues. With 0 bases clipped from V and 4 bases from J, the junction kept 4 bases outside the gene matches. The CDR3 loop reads CATSDLEDRLYGYTF. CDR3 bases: TGTGCCACCAGTGATTTGGAGGACAGGCTCTATGGCTACACCTTC.

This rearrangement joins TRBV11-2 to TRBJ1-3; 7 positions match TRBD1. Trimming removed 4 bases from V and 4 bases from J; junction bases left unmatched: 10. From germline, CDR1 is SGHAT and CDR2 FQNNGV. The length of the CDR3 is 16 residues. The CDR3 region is CASSSPGGFGGNTIYF. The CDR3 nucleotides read TGTGCCAGCAGCTCCCCAGGGGGGTTTGGAGGAAACACCATATATTTT.

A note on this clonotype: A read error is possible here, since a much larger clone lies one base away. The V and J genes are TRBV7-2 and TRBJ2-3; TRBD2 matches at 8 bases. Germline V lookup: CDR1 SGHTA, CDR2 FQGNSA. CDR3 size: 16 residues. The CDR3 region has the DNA TGTGTCAGCCGTTCGGGAGGGCCATTGGGCACAGATACGCAGTATTTT. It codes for CVSRSGGPLGTDTQYF.

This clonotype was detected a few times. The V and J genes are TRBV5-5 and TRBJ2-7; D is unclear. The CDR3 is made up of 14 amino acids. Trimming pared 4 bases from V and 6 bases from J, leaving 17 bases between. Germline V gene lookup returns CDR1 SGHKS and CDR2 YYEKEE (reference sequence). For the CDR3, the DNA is TGTGCCAGCAGCGATATGCGAACCCAGCGCGAGCAGTACTTC. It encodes CASSDMRTQREQYF. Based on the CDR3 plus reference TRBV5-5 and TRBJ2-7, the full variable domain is DAGVTQSPTHLIKTRGQQVTLRCSPISGHKSVSWYQQVLGQGPQFIFQYYEKEERGRGNFPDRFSARQFPNYSSELNVNALLLGDSALYLCASSDMRTQREQYFGPGTRLTVT.

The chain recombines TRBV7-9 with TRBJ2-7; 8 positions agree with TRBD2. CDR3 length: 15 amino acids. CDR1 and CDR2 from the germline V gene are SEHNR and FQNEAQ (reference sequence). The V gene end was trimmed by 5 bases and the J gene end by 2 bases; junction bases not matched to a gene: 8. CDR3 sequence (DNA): TGTGCCAGCAGCCCCAGCGGGGGCTCGGCCTACGAGCAGTACTTC. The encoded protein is CASSPSGGSAYEQYF.

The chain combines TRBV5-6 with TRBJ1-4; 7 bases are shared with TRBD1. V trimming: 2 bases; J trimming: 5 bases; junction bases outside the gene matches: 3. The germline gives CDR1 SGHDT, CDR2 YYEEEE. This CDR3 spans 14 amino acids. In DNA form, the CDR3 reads TGTGCCAGCAGCTTTCAGGGGGTAAATGAAAAACTGTTTTTT. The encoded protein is CASSFQGVNEKLFF.

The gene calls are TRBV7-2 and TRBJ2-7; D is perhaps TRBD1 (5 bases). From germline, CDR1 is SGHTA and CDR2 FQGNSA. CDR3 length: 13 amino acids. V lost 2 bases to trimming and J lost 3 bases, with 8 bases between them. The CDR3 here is CASSLWGRYEQYF. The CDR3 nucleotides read TGTGCCAGCAGCTTATGGGGCCGCTACGAGCAGTACTTC.

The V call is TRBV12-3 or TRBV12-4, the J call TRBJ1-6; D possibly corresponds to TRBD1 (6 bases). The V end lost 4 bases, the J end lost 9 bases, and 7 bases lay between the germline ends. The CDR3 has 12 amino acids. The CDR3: CASSYRVSPLHF. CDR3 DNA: TGTGCCAGCAGTTACAGGGTTTCACCCCTCCACTTT.

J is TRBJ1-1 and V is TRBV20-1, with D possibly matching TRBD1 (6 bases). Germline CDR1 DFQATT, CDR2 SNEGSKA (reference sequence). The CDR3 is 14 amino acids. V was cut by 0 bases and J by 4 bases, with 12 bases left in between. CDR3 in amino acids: CSARDGGGGTEAFF. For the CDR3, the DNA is TGCAGTGCTAGAGATGGGGGGGGCGGCACTGAAGCTTTCTTT.

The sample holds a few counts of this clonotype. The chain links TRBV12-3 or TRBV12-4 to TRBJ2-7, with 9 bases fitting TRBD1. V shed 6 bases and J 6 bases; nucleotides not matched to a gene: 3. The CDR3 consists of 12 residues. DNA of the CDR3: TGTGCCAGCAGCACGGACAGGGGCGAGCAGTACTTC. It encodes CASSTDRGEQYF.